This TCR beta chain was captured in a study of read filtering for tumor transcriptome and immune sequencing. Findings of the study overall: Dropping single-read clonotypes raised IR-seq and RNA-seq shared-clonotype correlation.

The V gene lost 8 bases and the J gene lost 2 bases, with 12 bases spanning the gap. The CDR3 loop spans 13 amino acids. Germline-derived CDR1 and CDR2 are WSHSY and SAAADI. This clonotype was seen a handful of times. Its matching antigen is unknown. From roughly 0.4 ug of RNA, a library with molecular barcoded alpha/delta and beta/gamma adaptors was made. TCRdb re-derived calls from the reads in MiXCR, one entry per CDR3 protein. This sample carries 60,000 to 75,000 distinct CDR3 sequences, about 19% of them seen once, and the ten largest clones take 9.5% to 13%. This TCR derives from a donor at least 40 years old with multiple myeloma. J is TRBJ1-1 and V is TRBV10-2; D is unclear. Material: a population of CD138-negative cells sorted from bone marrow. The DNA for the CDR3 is TGCGCCAGCCGGTTGGGGTACAACACTGAAGCTTTCTTT. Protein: CASRLGYNTEAFF.